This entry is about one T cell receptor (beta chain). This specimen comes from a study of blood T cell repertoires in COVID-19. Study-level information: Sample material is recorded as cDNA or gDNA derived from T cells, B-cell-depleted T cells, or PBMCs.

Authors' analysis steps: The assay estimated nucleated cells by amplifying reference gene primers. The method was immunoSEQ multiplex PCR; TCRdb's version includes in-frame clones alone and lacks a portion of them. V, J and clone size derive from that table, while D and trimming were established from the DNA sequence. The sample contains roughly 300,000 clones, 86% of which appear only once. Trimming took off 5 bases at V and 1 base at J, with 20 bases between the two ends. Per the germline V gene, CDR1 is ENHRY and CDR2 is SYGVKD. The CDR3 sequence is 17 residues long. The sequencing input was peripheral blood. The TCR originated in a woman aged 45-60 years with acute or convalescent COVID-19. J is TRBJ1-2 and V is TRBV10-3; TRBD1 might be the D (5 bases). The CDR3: CAISPQHGTQLNYGYTF. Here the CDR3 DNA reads TGTGCCATCAGTCCACAGCACGGGACTCAGCTTAACTATGGCTACACCTTC.